These 3 T cell receptor beta chains were sequenced from one sample in a study of cytomegalovirus exposure and HLA in healthy donors. The protocol was immunoSEQ multiplex PCR, while the TCRdb copy is restricted to in-frame clones and leaves out a portion. The table lists about 130,000 clones, approximately 89% of them singletons, with about 1% in the top ten. The material sequenced was PBMCs. Receptors were obtained from a woman between 18 and 30 years old in good health and CMV-seronegative.

J is TRBJ2-5 and V is TRBV4-2; 9 bases map to TRBD2. The V gene end was trimmed by 0 bases and the J gene end by 4 bases; junction bases not matched to a gene: 12. CDR3 length equals 18 residues. Germline assignment: CDR1 LGHNA and CDR2 YNFKEQ. CDR3 DNA: TGTGCCAGCAGCCAAGATCTGAGCGGGGGGAGTGAATCAGAGACCCAGTACTTC. Protein product: CASSQDLSGGSESETQYF.

The chain has TRBV7-9 and TRBJ2-7, with D possibly being TRBD2 (5 bases). The germline CDR1 and CDR2 sequences are SEHNR and FQNEAQ (reference sequence). The CDR3 loop spans 16 amino acids. V was pared by 5 bases and J by 4 bases, with 21 bases between. CDR3 sequence: CASSIVDFGLTYEQYF. In nucleotides, the CDR3 is TGTGCCAGCAGCATAGTGGATTTCGGACTGACATACGAGCAGTACTTC.

The chain has TRBV30 and TRBJ1-1; 8 bases match TRBD1. Germline values: CDR1 GTSNPN, CDR2 SVGIG (reference sequence). This CDR3 has 14 residues. The CDR3 is CAYAPGQGFDEAFF. The CDR3 DNA sequence: TGTGCTTACGCCCCCGGACAGGGATTCGATGAAGCTTTCTTT.